The 18 T cell receptor delta chains below all came from one sample that was sequenced in a study of γδ T cells in repeated Plasmodium falciparum infection (dated by TCRdb to about 2021). Library generation was performed with multiplex PCR. TCRdb lists the instrument as Illumina MiSeq. Identical DNA sequences were merged into single rows after TCRdb reprocessed the public reads with CATT. The sample profile shows 80,000 to 95,000 delta-chain clones; roughly 1.4% of them were found once. 8.5% to 10% of the sample comes from the top ten. For bulk TCR repertoire analysis, Vgamma9/Vdelta2+ and Vdelta2-negative gammadelta T cell populations were flow-sorted out of peripheral blood mononuclear cells. Sequencing was done on a sample of gamma-delta T cells from blood. These receptors were collected from a pool of human donors (malaria-infected and uninfected, not separated).

This clone was seen a handful of times. A read error likely explains this, since a far larger clone differs by one base. The V gene was identified as TRDV1, while no J gene was called; no check of the table's D call, TRDD3, against the DNA was made. Germline lookup yields CDR1 TSWWSYY and CDR2 QGS. The CDR3 extends over 15 amino acids. For the CDR3, the DNA is TGTGCTCTTGGGCCCACGGGCCAAGGCACCGATAAGCTCATCTTT. It is translated as CALGPTGQGTDKLIF.

Remarks on this clone: TCRdb shows a much larger clone's protein in place of this DNA's translation, and the two differ at residue 17, likely through a read error; the protein shown is translated from the DNA. This chain joins TRDV2 and TRDJ1, with D hard to call. This CDR3 is built from 21 residues. CDR1 and CDR2 from the germline V gene are GEAIGNYY and EKD. Trimming took 0 bases from V and 6 from J, leaving 34 bases between them. CDR3 nucleotide sequence: TGTGCCTGTGACACCGTTCAAGGGGCTAAAAATTTCCAGGGCGAGGGCAATAAACTCATCTTT. Protein: CACDTVQGAKNFQGEGNKLIF.

As to this clone: TCRdb records a much larger clone's protein for this DNA, with a difference at residue 5 that likely arises from a read error; the protein given is the translation of the DNA. The chain has TRDV3 and TRDJ1; tentatively, D is TRDD3 (5 bases). V gave up 4 bases and J gave up 0 bases, with 15 bases separating them. Germline CDR1 is TVYSNPD and CDR2 is GDNSRS (reference sequence). The CDR3 loop spans 14 amino acids. The CDR3 bases are TGTGCCTATGGTGGGGAGACTCACACCGATAAACTCATCTTT. Translation: CAYGGETHTDKLIF.

This clone came up a few times. The protein that TCRdb holds for this DNA derives from a much larger clone and differs from the translated DNA at residue 5, which likely indicates a read error; the protein shown here is translated from the DNA. The V call is TRDV1, the J call TRDJ1, with 8 bases that match TRDD3. CDR1 TSWWSYY and CDR2 QGS come from the germline V gene. J was trimmed by 4 bases and V by 5 bases; bases with no gene match: 6. The CDR3 is made up of 14 amino acids. The CDR3 spells CALGPGYANDKLIF. CDR3 nucleotides: TGTGCTCTTGGGCCGGGATACGCCAACGATAAACTCATCTTT.

This clone has more than one count but fewer than ten. This DNA's translation and the protein TCRdb lists, from a much larger clone, do not match at residue 7, likely due to a read error; the protein shown is translated from the DNA. The chain has TRDV1 and TRDJ1; 12 nucleotides match TRDD3. No J gene is reported in TCRdb; it was inferred here by comparing the DNA with germline. V was pared by 1 base and J by 8 bases, with 14 bases of the junction left unmatched. The CDR3 consists of 18 residues. CDR1 and CDR2 from the germline V gene are TSWWSYY and QGS. CDR3 coding DNA: TGTGCTCTTGGGGAACCTCGTTACTGGGGGATACAAAGGGAGAAACTCATCTTT. This codes for CALGEPRYWGIQREKLIF.

Comments on this clone: TCRdb records a much larger clone's protein for this DNA, with a difference at residue 6 that likely arises from a read error; the protein given is the translation of the DNA. This sequence joins TRDV2 and TRDJ1; D may be TRDD3 (6 bases). Because TCRdb records no J gene, it was assigned here through a match of the DNA to germline. CDR1 and CDR2 (germline): GEAIGNYY, EKD. The CDR3 has 16 residues. With 2 bases removed from V and 0 bases from J, the gap between germline ends came to 15 bases. As DNA, the CDR3 is TGTGCCTGTGACAAACGGGGGGACCCGTACACCGATAAACTCATCTTT. Its translation is CACDKRGDPYTDKLIF.

Worth noting for this clone: This DNA's translation differs at residue 3 from TCRdb's protein, which comes from a much larger clone; a read error is likely, and the protein shown is translated from the DNA. The chain couples TRDV1 to TRDJ1; 7 bases are shared with TRDD3. TCRdb does not report a J gene; here it was assigned by matching the DNA to germline references. The germline V gene encodes CDR1 TSWWSYY and CDR2 QGS. The CDR3 runs to 18 residues. The CDR3 sequence: CAPGELPVGDDYTDKLIF. For the CDR3, the DNA is TGTGCTCCTGGGGAACTTCCGGTGGGGGACGACTACACCGATAAACTCATCTTT.

This clone turned up a few times. TCRdb's protein, taken from a much larger clone, differs from this DNA's translation at residue 4, likely owing to a read error; the protein displayed comes from the DNA. V gene TRDV1 combines with J gene TRDJ1; a possible D gene is TRDD2 (5 bases). No J gene is reported in TCRdb; it was inferred here by comparing the DNA with germline. The CDR3 sequence is 17 residues long. CDR1 is TSWWSYY, CDR2 QGS, per germline. The CDR3 nucleotides are TGTGCTCTTAGGGACGTAGTAATTTTCCTCTCCACCGATAAACTCATCTTT. Translation: CALRDVVIFLSTDKLIF.

This clone appeared a few times. The TCRdb record carries a much larger clone's protein, which differs from this DNA's translation at residue 8; a read error is the likely cause, and the protein listed here is the DNA translation. This chain connects TRDV2 to TRDJ3; D is unclear. The J gene, left out of TCRdb, was set here by checking the DNA against germline. Germline V gene lookup returns CDR1 GEAIGNYY and CDR2 EKD. CDR3 size: 13 residues. The CDR3 is CACDTWDIRQMFF. The CDR3 coding sequence is TGTGCCTGTGACACCTGGGACATCCGACAGATGTTTTTC.

As concerns this clone: Only one base separates this from a far larger clonotype, so it likely reflects a read error. The same CDR3 arises from other DNA sequences in this sample as well. This chain uses TRDV2 with TRDJ1; 10 bases map to TRDD3. V gave up 0 bases and J gave up 1 base; unmatched junction bases: 4. Germline lookup yields CDR1 GEAIGNYY and CDR2 EKD. The CDR3 covers 16 residues. The CDR3 sequence: CACDTGLGDSTDKLIF. CDR3 DNA sequence: TGTGCCTGTGACACCGGCCTGGGGGATAGCACCGATAAACTCATCTTT.

This clone was counted at least ten times. Other DNA sequences within the sample encode an identical CDR3. The gene calls are TRDV1 and TRDJ1; 13 bases fit TRDD3. With 0 bases clipped from V and 7 bases from J, the junction kept 14 bases outside the gene matches. The CDR3 sequence is 19 residues long. Per the germline V gene, CDR1 is TSWWSYY and CDR2 is QGS. Written as DNA, the CDR3 is TGTGCTCTTGGGGAACTCTCTTCCTACTGGGGGATACGGTGGGCTAAACTCATCTTT. This encodes CALGELSSYWGIRWAKLIF.

Only a few counts were recorded for this clone. A far larger clone lies a single base away; this is likely a read error. Other DNA sequences within the sample encode an identical CDR3. This chain links TRDV1 with TRDJ1; the D gene is possibly TRDD3 (5 bases). Here the J gene was assigned by germline matching of the DNA, as TCRdb has none. CDR3 length: 14 residues. Germline CDR1 TSWWSYY, CDR2 QGS. The CDR3 nucleotides are TGTGCTCTCGGGGAACCGGATCCTTTGCTGAAACTCATCTTT. It translates to CALGEPDPLLKLIF.

On this clone: TCRdb assigns this DNA the protein of a much larger clone, which departs from its translation at residue 8; this likely reflects a read error, and the protein shown comes from translating the DNA. This rearrangement joins TRDV2 to TRDJ1; D uncertain. V shed 0 bases and J shed 0 bases, with 10 bases lying between them. This CDR3 contains 15 residues. Germline values: CDR1 GEAIGNYY, CDR2 EKD. The CDR3, as DNA: TGTGCCTGTGACACCGTCTCGGCCTACACCGATAAACTCATCTTT. This sequence encodes CACDTVSAYTDKLIF.

In regard to this clone: A far larger clone lies a single base away; this is likely a read error. The CDR3 reads CALGELEDGGYTDKLIF. CDR3 DNA sequence: TGTGCTCTTGGGGAGCTAGAGGACGGGGGGTACACCGATAAACTCATCTTT. The V call is TRDV1, the J call TRDJ1, with D maybe TRDD3 (5 bases). The J gene, absent from TCRdb, was called here by matching the DNA to germline. V was shortened by 3 bases and J by 0 bases, with 17 bases between the two germline ends. Germline values: CDR1 TSWWSYY, CDR2 QGS. The CDR3 loop spans 17 amino acids.

This clone was observed many times. The mismatch at residue 14 between this DNA's translation and the TCRdb protein of a much larger clone likely reflects a read error; the protein shown is translated from the DNA. V usage is TRDV2 and J usage is TRDJ1, with no clear D. No J gene is reported in TCRdb; it was inferred here by comparing the DNA with germline. Germline V gives CDR1 GEAIGNYY, CDR2 EKD. CDR3 size: 21 residues. Between the trimmed V and J ends, which lost 0 bases and 4 bases, there was a span of 32 bases. The DNA for the CDR3 is TGTGCCTGTGACACCGTTCAAGGGGCTAAAAATTTCCAGGACGAGGGCGATAAACTCATCTTT. Protein sequence: CACDTVQGAKNFQDEGDKLIF.

The table lists this clone with a few counts. TCRdb's entry gives the protein of a much larger clone, which mismatches this DNA's translation at residue 13, likely from a read error; the protein reported here is translated from the DNA. The J gene has no call, while the V gene is TRAV29/DV5. The germline gives CDR1 NSMFDY, CDR2 ISSIKDK. This CDR3 is built from 14 residues. CDR3 protein: CAASAIPYTDKLTF. In nucleotides, the CDR3 is TGTGCAGCAAGCGCGATCCCGTACACCGATAAACTCACCTTT.

This clone was counted between two and nine times. A far bigger clonotype differs at one base, so this is likely a read error. Other DNA sequences in the sample encode the same CDR3. V gene TRDV2 was called; the J gene was not. This CDR3 comprises 11 residues. In germline, CDR1 is GEAIGNYY, CDR2 EKD. The CDR3 DNA follows: TGTGCCTGTGGAGCGTCCGATAAACTCATCTTC. This translates into CACGASDKLIF.

As for this clone: A far larger clone lies a single base away; this is likely a read error. Other nucleotide sequences in the sample specify the same CDR3. The rearrangement uses TRDV1 and TRDJ1; the D is unclear. TCRdb does not report a J gene; here it was assigned by matching the DNA to germline references. The CDR3 length is 14 residues. Germline values: CDR1 TSWWSYY, CDR2 QGS. Between the trimmed V and J ends, which lost 0 bases and 5 bases, there was a span of 10 bases. The CDR3 DNA follows: TGTGCTCTTGGGGAACTCCCCCGCACTGATAAACTCATCTTT. This gives the protein CALGELPRTDKLIF.